What follows describes a single T cell receptor (beta chain). The data are from a study of blood T cell repertoires in COVID-19. At the level of the study: Acute-phase and convalescent COVID-19 samples originated in the United States, Italy and Spain. PBMCs, B-cell-depleted T cells, or T cells provided the cDNA or gDNA that made up the material.

There are 14 residues in the CDR3. The trim removed 2 bases at V and 5 bases at J, leaving 0 bases unmatched. CDR1 and CDR2 (germline): LGHDT, YNNKEL (reference sequence). Authors' methods: Estimated nucleated cell counts came from reference gene primer amplification. The data were produced by immunoSEQ multiplex PCR, yet TCRdb's version contains in-frame clones alone and is incomplete. V and J calls and clone size are as listed in that table; D and trimming were resolved from the DNA. The repertoire consists of 130,000 or so clones, with approximately 81% occurring once and the leading ten covering roughly 9%.

This chain uses TRBV3-1 (or the pseudogene TRBV3-2) with TRBJ2-2, with 9 bases fitting TRBD2. The clonotype comes from a woman aged 60-75 years with active or convalescent COVID-19. Sequenced material: peripheral blood. For the CDR3, the DNA is TGTGCCAGCAGCCAACTAGCGGGGACCGGGGAGCTGTTTTTT. Its translation: CASSQLAGTGELFF.